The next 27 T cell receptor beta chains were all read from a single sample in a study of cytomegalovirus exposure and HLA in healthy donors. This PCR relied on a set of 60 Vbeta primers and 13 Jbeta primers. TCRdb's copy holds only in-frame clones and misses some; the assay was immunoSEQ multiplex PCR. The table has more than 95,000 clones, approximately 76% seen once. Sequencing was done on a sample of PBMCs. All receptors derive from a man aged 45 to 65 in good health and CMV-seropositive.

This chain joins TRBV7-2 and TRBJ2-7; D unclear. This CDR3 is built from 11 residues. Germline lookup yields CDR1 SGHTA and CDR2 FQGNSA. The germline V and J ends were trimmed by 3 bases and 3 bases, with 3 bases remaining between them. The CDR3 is CASSFYYEQYF. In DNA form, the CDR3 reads TGTGCCAGCAGCTTTTACTACGAGCAGTACTTC.

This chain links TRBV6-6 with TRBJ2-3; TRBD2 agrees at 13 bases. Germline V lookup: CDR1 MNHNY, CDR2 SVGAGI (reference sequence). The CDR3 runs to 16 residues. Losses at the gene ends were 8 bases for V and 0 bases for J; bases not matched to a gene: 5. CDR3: CASAPGLAGSTDTQYF. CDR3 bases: TGTGCCAGCGCTCCGGGACTAGCGGGGAGCACAGATACGCAGTATTTT.

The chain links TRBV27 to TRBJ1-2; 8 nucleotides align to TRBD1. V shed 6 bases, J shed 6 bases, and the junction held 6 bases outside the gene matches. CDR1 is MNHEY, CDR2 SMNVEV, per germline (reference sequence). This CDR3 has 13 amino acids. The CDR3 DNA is TGTGCCAGCAGGACGGGACAGGTCAATGGCTACACCTTC. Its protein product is CASRTGQVNGYTF.

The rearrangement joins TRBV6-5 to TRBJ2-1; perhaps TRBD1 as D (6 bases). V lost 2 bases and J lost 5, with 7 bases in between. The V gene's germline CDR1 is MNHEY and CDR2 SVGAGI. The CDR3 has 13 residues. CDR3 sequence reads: CASSYDRHNEQFF. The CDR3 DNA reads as TGTGCCAGCAGTTACGACAGGCACAATGAGCAGTTCTTC.

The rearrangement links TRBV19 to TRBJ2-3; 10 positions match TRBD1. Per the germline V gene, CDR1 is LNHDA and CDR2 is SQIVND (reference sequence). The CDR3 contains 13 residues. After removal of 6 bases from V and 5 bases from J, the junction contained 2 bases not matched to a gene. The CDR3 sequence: CASSDRGQDTQYF. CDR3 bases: TGTGCCAGTAGCGACAGGGGGCAAGATACGCAGTATTTT. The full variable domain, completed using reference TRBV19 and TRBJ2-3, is DGGITQSPKYLFRKEGQNVTLSCEQNLNHDAMYWYRQDPGQGLRLIYYSQIVNDFQKGDIAEGYSVSREKKESFPLTVTSAQKNPTAFYLCASSDRGQDTQYFGPGTRLTVL.

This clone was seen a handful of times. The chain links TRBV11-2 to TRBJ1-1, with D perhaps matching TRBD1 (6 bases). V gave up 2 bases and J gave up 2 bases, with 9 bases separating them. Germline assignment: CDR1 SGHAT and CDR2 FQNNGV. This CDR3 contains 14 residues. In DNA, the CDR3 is TGTGCCAGCAGCTTACAGGGGCAAAACACTGAAGCTTTCTTT. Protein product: CASSLQGQNTEAFF. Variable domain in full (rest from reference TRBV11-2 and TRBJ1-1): EAGVAQSPRYKIIEKRQSVAFWCNPISGHATLYWYQQILGQGPKLLIQFQNNGVVDDSQLPKDRFSAERLKGVDSTLKIQPAKLEDSAVYLCASSLQGQNTEAFFGQGTRLTVV.

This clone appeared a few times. The CDR3 loop is CASTQTGGDYGYTF. The CDR3 DNA is TGTGCCAGCACTCAGACAGGGGGCGACTATGGCTACACCTTC. The V gene is TRBV6-1, the J gene TRBJ1-2; 10 nucleotides line up with TRBD1. Trimming cost V 7 bases and J 3 bases; bases outside gene matches: 5. CDR1 and CDR2 from the germline V gene are MNHNS and SASEGT. This CDR3 has 14 residues.

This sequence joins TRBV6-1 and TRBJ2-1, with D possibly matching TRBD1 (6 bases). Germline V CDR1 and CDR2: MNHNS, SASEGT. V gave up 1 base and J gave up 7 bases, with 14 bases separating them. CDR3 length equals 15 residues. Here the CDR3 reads CASSEEGEGINEQFF. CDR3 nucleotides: TGTGCCAGCAGTGAAGAGGGGGAAGGTATAAATGAGCAGTTCTTC.

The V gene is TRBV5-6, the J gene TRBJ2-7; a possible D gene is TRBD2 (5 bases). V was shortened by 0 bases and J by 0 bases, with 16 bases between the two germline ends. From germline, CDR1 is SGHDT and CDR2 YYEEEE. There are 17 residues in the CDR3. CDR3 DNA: TGTGCCAGCAGCTTGGATATCAGCGGAGAGCTCTCCTACGAGCAGTACTTC. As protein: CASSLDISGELSYEQYF.

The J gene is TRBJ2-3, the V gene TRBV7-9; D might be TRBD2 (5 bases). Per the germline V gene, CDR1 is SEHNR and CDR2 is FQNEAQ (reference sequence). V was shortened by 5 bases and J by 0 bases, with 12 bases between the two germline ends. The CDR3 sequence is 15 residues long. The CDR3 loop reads CASSPTWESTDTQYF. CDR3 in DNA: TGTGCCAGCAGCCCCACGTGGGAGAGCACAGATACGCAGTATTTT.

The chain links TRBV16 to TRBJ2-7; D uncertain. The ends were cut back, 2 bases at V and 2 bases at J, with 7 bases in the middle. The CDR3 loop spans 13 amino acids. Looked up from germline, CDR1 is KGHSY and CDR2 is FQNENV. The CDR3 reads CASSQIAAYEQYF. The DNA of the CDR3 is TGTGCCAGCAGCCAAATCGCGGCCTACGAGCAGTACTTC.

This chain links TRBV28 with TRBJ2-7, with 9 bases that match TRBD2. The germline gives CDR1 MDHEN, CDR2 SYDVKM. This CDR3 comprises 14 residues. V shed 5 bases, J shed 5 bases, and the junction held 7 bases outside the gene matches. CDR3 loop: CASSGSGRIHEQYF. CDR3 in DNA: TGTGCCAGCAGTGGTAGCGGGAGAATCCACGAGCAGTACTTC.

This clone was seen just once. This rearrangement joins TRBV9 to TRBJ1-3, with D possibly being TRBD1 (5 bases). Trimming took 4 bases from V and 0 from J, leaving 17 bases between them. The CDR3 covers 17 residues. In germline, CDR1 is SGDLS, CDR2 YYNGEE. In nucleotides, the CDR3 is TGTGCCAGCAGCTCGCGGGAAGGGACGGTCTCTGGAAACACCATATATTTT. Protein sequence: CASSSREGTVSGNTIYF.

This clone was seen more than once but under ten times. CDR3 loop: CASSQEGRERNEQFF. Here the CDR3 DNA reads TGCGCCAGCAGCCAAGAGGGCCGGGAGCGGAATGAGCAGTTCTTC. The V call is TRBV4-1, the J call TRBJ2-1; a weak D match, TRBD2 (6 bases). CDR3 length equals 15 residues. V was trimmed by 0 bases and J by 7 bases, leaving 13 bases between them. CDR1 MGHRA and CDR2 YSYEKL come from the germline V gene.

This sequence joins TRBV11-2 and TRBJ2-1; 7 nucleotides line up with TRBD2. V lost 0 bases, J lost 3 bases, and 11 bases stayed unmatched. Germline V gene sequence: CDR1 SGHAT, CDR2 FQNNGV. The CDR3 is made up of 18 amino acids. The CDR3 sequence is CASSLDPLSQRGYNEQFF. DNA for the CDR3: TGTGCCAGCAGCTTAGACCCACTCTCCCAGCGGGGCTACAATGAGCAGTTCTTC.

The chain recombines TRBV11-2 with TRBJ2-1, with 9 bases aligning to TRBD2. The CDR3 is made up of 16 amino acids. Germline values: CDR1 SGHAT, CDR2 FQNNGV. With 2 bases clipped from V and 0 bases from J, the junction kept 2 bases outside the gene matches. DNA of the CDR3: TGTGCCAGCAGCTTACTAGCGGGGATCTCCTACAATGAGCAGTTCTTC. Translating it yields CASSLLAGISYNEQFF.

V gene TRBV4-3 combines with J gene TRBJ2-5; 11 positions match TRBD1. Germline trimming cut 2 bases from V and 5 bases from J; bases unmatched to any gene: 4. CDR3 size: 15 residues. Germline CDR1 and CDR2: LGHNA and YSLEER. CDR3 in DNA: TGCGCCAGCAGCCAACGGACAGGGGGCGGTGAGACCCAGTACTTC. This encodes CASSQRTGGGETQYF.

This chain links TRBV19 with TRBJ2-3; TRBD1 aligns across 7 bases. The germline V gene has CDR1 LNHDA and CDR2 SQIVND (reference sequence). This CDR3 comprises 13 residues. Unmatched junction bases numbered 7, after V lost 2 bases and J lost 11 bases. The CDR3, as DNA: TGTGCCAGTAGTATACCTTCGGGACAGCTGCAGTATTTT. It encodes CASSIPSGQLQYF. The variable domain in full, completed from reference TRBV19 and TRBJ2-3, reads DGGITQSPKYLFRKEGQNVTLSCEQNLNHDAMYWYRQDPGQGLRLIYYSQIVNDFQKGDIAEGYSVSREKKESFPLTVTSAQKNPTAFYLCASSIPSGQLQYFGPGTRLTVL.

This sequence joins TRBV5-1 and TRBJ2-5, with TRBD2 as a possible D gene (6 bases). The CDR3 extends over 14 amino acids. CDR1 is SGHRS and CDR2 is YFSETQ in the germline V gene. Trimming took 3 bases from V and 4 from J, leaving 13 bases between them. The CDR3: CASSSLGGVETQYF. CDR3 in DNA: TGCGCCAGCAGCTCTCTCGGGGGTGTAGAGACCCAGTACTTC.

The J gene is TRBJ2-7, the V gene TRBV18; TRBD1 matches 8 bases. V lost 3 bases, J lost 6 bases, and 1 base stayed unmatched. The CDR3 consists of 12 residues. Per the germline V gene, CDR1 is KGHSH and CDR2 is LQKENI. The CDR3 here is CASSPGQGEQYF. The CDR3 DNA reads TGTGCCAGCTCACCTGGACAGGGCGAGCAGTACTTC. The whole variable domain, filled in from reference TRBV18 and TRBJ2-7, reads NAGVMQNPRHLVRRRGQEARLRCSPMKGHSHVYWYRQLPEEGLKFMVYLQKENIIDESGMPKERFSAEFPKEGPSILRIQQVVRGDSAAYFCASSPGQGEQYFGPGTRLTVT.

CDR3 DNA: TGTGCCAGCAGCGTAGAGGCAGGAGGAGGCTACACCTTC. Amino acid sequence: CASSVEAGGGYTF. The chain uses TRBV9 and TRBJ1-2; D call uncertain. The CDR3 consists of 13 residues. Germline CDR1 and CDR2: SGDLS and YYNGEE. Trimming took 0 bases from V and 8 from J, leaving 11 bases between them.

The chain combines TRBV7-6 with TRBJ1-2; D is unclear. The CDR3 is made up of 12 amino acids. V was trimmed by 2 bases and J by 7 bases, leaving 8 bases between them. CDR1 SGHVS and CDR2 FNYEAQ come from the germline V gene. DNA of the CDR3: TGTGCCAGCAGCTTACGTGGCAGTGGCTACACCTTC. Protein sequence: CASSLRGSGYTF.

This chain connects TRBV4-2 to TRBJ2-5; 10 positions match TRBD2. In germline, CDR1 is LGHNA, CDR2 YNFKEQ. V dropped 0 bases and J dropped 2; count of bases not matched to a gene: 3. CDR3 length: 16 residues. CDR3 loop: CASSQDIAGGQETQYF. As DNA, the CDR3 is TGTGCCAGCAGCCAAGATATAGCGGGAGGACAAGAGACCCAGTACTTC.

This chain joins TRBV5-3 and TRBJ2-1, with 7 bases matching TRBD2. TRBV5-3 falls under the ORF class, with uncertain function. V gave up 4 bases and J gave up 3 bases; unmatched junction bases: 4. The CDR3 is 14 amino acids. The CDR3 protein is CARSPSGRYNEQFF. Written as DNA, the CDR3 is TGTGCCAGAAGCCCTAGCGGACGCTACAATGAGCAGTTCTTC.

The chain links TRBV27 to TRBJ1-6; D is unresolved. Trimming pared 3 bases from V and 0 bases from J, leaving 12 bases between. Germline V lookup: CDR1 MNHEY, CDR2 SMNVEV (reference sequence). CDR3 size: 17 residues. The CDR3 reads CASSLEKRRSYNSPLHF. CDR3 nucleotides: TGTGCCAGCAGTTTGGAGAAGCGACGCTCCTATAATTCACCCCTCCACTTT.

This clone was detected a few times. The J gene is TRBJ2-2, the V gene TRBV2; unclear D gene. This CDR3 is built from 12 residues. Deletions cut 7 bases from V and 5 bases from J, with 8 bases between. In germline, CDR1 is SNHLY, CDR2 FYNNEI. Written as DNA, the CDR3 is TGTGCCAGCAAGCTCGGTACCGGGGAGCTGTTTTTT. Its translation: CASKLGTGELFF.

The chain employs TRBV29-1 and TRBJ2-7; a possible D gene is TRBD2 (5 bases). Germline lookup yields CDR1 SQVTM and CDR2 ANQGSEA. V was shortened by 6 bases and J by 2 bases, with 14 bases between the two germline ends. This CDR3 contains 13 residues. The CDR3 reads CSVSRRNTYEQYF. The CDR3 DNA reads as TGCAGCGTCTCCAGGAGGAATACCTACGAGCAGTACTTC.